These 9 T cell receptor beta chains were sequenced from one sample in a study of blood T cell repertoires in COVID-19. The repertoire was sequenced with immunoSEQ multiplex PCR; TCRdb's copy has only in-frame clones and lacks some. The top ten clones hold roughly 4% of a sample with about 150,000 clones, approximately 90% of them seen once. Sample: peripheral blood. These receptors came from a woman aged 55-70 years with active or convalescent COVID-19.

This chain uses TRBV30 with TRBJ1-1, with D tentatively TRBD1 (6 bases). V was pared by 1 base and J by 1 base, with 13 bases between. Per germline, CDR1 GTSNPN and CDR2 SVGIG (reference sequence). The CDR3 extends over 15 amino acids. The CDR3 reads CAWSADQQGNTEAFF. The CDR3 DNA reads TGTGCCTGGAGTGCGGATCAACAGGGGAACACTGAAGCTTTCTTT.

This rearrangement joins TRBV29-1 to TRBJ2-7; 10 bases agree with TRBD2. The CDR3 is made up of 15 amino acids. From germline, CDR1 is SQVTM and CDR2 ANQGSEA. V trimming: 4 bases; J trimming: 3 bases; junction bases outside the gene matches: 9. The CDR3 region has the DNA TGCAGCGTTGTTGCCCCGGGACTAGCGAACTACGAGCAGTACTTC. The encoded protein is CSVVAPGLANYEQYF.

This chain links TRBV3-1 (or the pseudogene TRBV3-2) with TRBJ1-2, with 11 bases aligning to TRBD1. This CDR3 has 13 amino acids. The germline gives CDR1 LGHDT, CDR2 YNNKEL (reference sequence). The V and J ends lost 5 bases and 10 bases, in that order; junction bases with no gene match: 6. This chain's CDR3 is CASSSDRGLDYTF. The DNA for the CDR3 is TGTGCCAGCAGCTCGGACAGGGGGCTGGACTACACCTTC.

V usage is TRBV28 and J usage is TRBJ2-1; 10 positions agree with TRBD2. Germline lookup yields CDR1 MDHEN and CDR2 SYDVKM. The CDR3 extends over 14 amino acids. The ends lost 4 bases at V and 6 bases at J; junction bases unmatched: 3. The CDR3 DNA is TGTGCCAGCAGTTCAAGACTAGCGGGCAATGAGCAGTTCTTC. Amino acid sequence: CASSSRLAGNEQFF.

The chain couples TRBV11-2 to TRBJ2-3; 9 positions agree with TRBD2. CDR3 length: 16 residues. Germline V lookup: CDR1 SGHAT, CDR2 FQNNGV. The junction had 10 bases not matched to a gene; V was cut back by 7 bases and J by 2 bases. Here the CDR3 DNA reads TGTGCCAGCACCCAGCGGTTAGCGGGAGACACAGATACGCAGTATTTT. This encodes CASTQRLAGDTDTQYF.

The rearrangement links TRBV29-1 to TRBJ1-2; a weak D match, TRBD1 (6 bases). Trimming took 8 bases from V and 4 from J, leaving 17 bases between them. This CDR3 has 13 amino acids. Germline lookup yields CDR1 SQVTM and CDR2 ANQGSEA. The CDR3 is CSTNREMGYGYTF. The CDR3 bases are TGCAGCACAAACAGGGAGATGGGCTATGGCTACACCTTC.

The V gene is TRBV10-3, the J gene TRBJ2-3; TRBD1 matches 8 bases. Losses at the gene ends were 8 bases for V and 3 bases for J; bases not matched to a gene: 7. The germline V gene encodes CDR1 ENHRY and CDR2 SYGVKD. The CDR3 is made up of 14 amino acids. In DNA form, the CDR3 reads TGTGCCATCGGGGAGACAGGGGTGACAGATACGCAGTATTTT. This codes for CAIGETGVTDTQYF.

V is TRBV10-2 and J is TRBJ2-1, with 9 nucleotides matching TRBD2. J lost 0 bases, V lost 3 bases, and 15 bases had no gene match. Germline V CDR1 and CDR2: WSHSY, SAAADI. The CDR3 covers 20 residues. CDR3 DNA: TGCGCCAGCAGTGACCCGGGACTAGCAGGGGCCCCTAGCTCCTACAATGAGCAGTTCTTC. It encodes CASSDPGLAGAPSSYNEQFF.

This chain joins TRBV12-3 or TRBV12-4 and TRBJ2-6, with D perhaps TRBD1 (6 bases). This CDR3 spans 11 amino acids. Trimming left V 3 bases short and J 17 bases short, with 11 bases between. The CDR3 sequence: CASSFDRSMTF. The DNA of the CDR3 is TGTGCCAGCAGTTTCGACAGGTCGATGACTTTC.